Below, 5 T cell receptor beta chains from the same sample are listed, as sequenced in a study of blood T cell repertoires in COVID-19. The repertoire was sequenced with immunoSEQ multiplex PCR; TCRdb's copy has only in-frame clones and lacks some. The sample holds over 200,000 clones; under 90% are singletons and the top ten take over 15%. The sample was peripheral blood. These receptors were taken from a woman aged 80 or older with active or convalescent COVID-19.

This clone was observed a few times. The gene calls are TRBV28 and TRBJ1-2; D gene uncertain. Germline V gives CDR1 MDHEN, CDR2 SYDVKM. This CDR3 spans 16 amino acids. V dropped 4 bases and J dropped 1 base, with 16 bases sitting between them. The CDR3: CASSSSGGWGNYGYTF. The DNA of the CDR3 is TGTGCCAGCAGTTCCTCGGGAGGCTGGGGTAACTATGGCTACACCTTC.

CDR3 sequence: CASSRQRTEAFF. The CDR3 DNA reads TGTGCCAGCAGCAGACAGAGAACTGAAGCTTTCTTT. The chain is built from TRBV5-5 and TRBJ1-1; D possibly corresponds to TRBD1 (5 bases). The CDR3 sequence is 12 residues long. V was trimmed by 4 bases and J by 5 bases, leaving 9 bases between them. Looked up from germline, CDR1 is SGHKS and CDR2 is YYEKEE (reference sequence).

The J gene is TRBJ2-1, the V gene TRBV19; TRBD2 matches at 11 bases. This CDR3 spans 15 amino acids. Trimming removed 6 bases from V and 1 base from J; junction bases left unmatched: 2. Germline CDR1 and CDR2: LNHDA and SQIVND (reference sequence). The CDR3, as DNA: TGTGCCAGTAGCCGACTAGCGGGGTCCTACAATGAGCAGTTCTTC. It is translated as CASSRLAGSYNEQFF.

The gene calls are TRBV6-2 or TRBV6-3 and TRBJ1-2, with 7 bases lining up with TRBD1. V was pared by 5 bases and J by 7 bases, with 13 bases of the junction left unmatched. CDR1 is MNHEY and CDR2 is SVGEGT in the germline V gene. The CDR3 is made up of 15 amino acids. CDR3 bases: TGTGCCAGCAGTCGTACCGGGACAGTTTCTCGTGGCTACACCTTC. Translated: CASSRTGTVSRGYTF.

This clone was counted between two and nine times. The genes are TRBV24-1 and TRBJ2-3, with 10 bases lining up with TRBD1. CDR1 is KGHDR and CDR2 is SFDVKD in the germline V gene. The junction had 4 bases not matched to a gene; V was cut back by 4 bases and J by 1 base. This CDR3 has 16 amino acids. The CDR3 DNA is TGTGCCACCAGTGAGGGTGACAGGGGGCGCACAGATACGCAGTATTTT. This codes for CATSEGDRGRTDTQYF.